This record covers a single TCR beta chain. It lacks a known antigen. It has no much larger one-base neighbor in the sample; base qualities were not kept. TCR CDR3 regions were amplified from genomic DNA by multiplex PCR using the deep immunoSEQ assay. For each cell subset, the extracted genomic DNA was distributed evenly across all wells of several immunoSEQ 96-well plates, and each plate served as one replicate. Each replicate PCR for sorted subsets received roughly 200 ng genomic DNA, equal to roughly 29,000 T cell genomes. Purified libraries were quantified with a Qubit 3.0 fluorometer, sized on a Bioanalyzer 2100, and re-quantified with the KAPA Library Quantification kit. Every immunoSEQ 96-well plate was sequenced on a dedicated single-read 150-cycle Illumina NextSeq 550 flow cell. Turning to the authors' computational methods: Because only junctional sequences without quality scores were contained in the immunoSEQ output, filtering matching that applied to full-length reads could not be performed. Sequences were annotated with PyIR, a Python wrapper for IgBLAST v1.9, using IMGT germline references to assign V/J genes and CDR3. Reads were removed for weak V/J assignments (E-value above 1e-6), missing CDR3, stop codons, out-of-frame junctions, or ambiguous translated residues. V3J clonotypes were defined as sequences sharing the same inferred V gene, J gene, and CDR3 amino acid sequence. The percentage overlap between two repertoires was calculated by dividing the number of shared unique clonotypes by the size of the smaller repertoire. RTK rarefaction, the Chao1 estimator, and Recon v2.1 estimates of unobserved clonotypes were used to assess repertoire richness. OLGA was used to compute generation probabilities for all TCRbeta clonotypes that the gDNA method yielded from several donors. Entries here come from immuneACCESS through TCRdb and include only in-frame sequences with V and J called. Some clones fail to appear in such tables; in the studies checked, an unresolved V gene covers under half of the shortfall, and the cause of the remainder is unknown. V, J and clone size are those of that table, while D and trimming were read from the DNA. The sample profile shows 2 million to 2.5 million clones; 85% to 95% of them were found once. Jointly, the top ten make up about 0.36% of the sample.

The sample is drawn from a study of shared clonotypes between healthy human individuals (TCRdb year 2020). Some background on the complete study: A couple of women and three men aged 18 to 49 years were included in the cohort. To increase sequencing depth and limit assay-specific biases, TCR repertoire library preparation and sequencing were carried out by different laboratories using diverse techniques. Each donor's leukapheresis produced roughly between roughly 0.94 and 9.5 billion PBMCs. For each donor, CD4 naive and CD4 memory were each run on three plates, CD8 naive on two plates, and CD8 memory on one plate. To estimate repertoire size and how much clonotype sharing occurs between individuals, the study deeply sequenced the blood TCR repertoires of roughly 5 healthy adults.

Overall study outcomes, separate from this receptor: Only blood was sampled, and tissue TCR repertoires likely differ from those in blood. Sharing across several donors was observed for roughly 5.4% of naive CD4, 3% to 3.5% of naive CD8, about 2.3% of memory CD4, and about 0.4% of memory CD8 clonotypes. Incomplete sequencing was indicated by rarefaction of sorted-subset datasets, despite the large sequencing depth. Larger estimated clonotype richness was generally found for naive subsets than for memory subsets. The genetic and exposure-history diversity represented was limited by the small number of donors. Higher generation probabilities were observed for clonotypes shared by all four sorted-subset donors than for non-shared clonotypes. Pairwise subsampling indicated that sequencing depth was expected to affect the degree of clonotype sharing among donors.

Donors were healthy HIV-negative adults with no recently reported acute infections or vaccinations. Every donor was a Caucasian adult residing in Nashville, Tennessee, USA. Magnetic negative selection was used to enrich CD4+ T cells, after which naive cells were positively selected on CD45RA and the negative fraction became the memory subset. Blood was obtained by leukapheresis, after which PBMCs were separated by Ficoll-Histopaque density gradient centrifugation and cryopreserved in liquid nitrogen vapor phase. Analytical flow cytometry was used to check the purity and quantity of each magnetically sorted T cell population. Each sorted fraction had its genomic DNA isolated and then quantified by UV absorbance on a Nanodrop 2000c. CDR1 MGHDK and CDR2 SYGVNS are derived from the germline V gene. The CDR3 runs 13 residues from the cysteine to the phenylalanine. The read is trimmed to its CDR3 DNA, 39 bases read in frame from base 1. V was cut back by 11 bases and J by 1 base, leaving a gap of 14 bases between them.

This receptor chain uses TRBV25-1 and TRBJ1-1; the best D guess is TRBD1, with 6 bases matching. This receptor was taken from a man younger than 30 in good health. Some clones in this sample may be carry-over from other donors' samples. Input material: naive CD4+ T cells from PBMCs. Read against the paper, the sample's cell subset or site label means: CD45RA+ positively selected. The CDR3: CAATGAPNTEAFF. Here is the DNA: TGTGCCGCCACGGGGGCCCCGAACACTGAAGCTTTCTTT. When the CDR3 is completed using the reference TRBV25-1 and TRBJ1-1 genes on either side, the full variable domain is EADIYQTPRYLVIGTGKKITLECSQTMGHDKMYWYQQDPGMELHLIHYSYGVNSTEKGDLSSESTVSRIRTEHFPLTLESARPSHTSQYLCAATGAPNTEAFFGQGTRLTVV.